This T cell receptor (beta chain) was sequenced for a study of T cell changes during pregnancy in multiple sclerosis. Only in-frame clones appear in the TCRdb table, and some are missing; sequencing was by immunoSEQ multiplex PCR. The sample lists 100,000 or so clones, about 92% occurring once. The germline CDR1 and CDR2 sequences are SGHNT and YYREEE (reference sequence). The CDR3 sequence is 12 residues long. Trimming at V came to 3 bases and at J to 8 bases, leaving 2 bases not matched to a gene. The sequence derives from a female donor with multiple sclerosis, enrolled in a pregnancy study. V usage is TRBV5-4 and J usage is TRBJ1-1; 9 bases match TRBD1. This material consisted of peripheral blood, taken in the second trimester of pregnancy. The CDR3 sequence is CASSSDRGEAFF. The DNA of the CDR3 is TGTGCCAGCAGCTCGGACAGGGGAGAAGCTTTCTTT.